These 12 T cell receptor beta chains originate from one sample sequenced in a study of radiation and T cells in renal cell carcinoma. Repertoires were generated with immunoSEQ multiplex PCR, while TCRdb's copy carries only in-frame clones and drops some. This table holds roughly 130,000 clones, around nine tenths found once. Documented time point: blood 2 weeks post-SBRT. Treatment here: 15 Gy SBRT to primary tumor, nephrectomy 4 weeks later. Sequencing used blood, obtained from a patient whose treatment included radiotherapy and nephrectomy. All receptors derive from a woman in her seventies with renal cell carcinoma.

This chain uses TRBV19 with TRBJ1-5; 7 bases are a match to TRBD1. In germline, CDR1 is LNHDA, CDR2 SQIVND (reference sequence). After removal of 6 bases from V and 4 bases from J, the junction contained 12 bases not matched to a gene. The CDR3 runs 16 residues. CDR3 sequence (DNA): TGTGCCAGTAGCAAATACAGGACAGGCGCGAATCAGCCCCAGCATTTT. This gives the protein CASSKYRTGANQPQHF.

The chain joins TRBV28 to TRBJ1-3; TRBD1 aligns across 7 bases. V gave up 5 bases and J gave up 0 bases; unmatched junction bases: 10. Per germline, CDR1 MDHEN and CDR2 SYDVKM. The CDR3 has 17 amino acids. CDR3 in DNA: TGTGCCAGCAGTGGGACAGCCGCTTTCATCTCTGGAAACACCATATATTTT. Translation gives CASSGTAAFISGNTIYF.

The chain is built from TRBV29-1 and TRBJ1-3, with TRBD1 matching over 8 bases. The ends lost 7 bases at V and 4 bases at J; junction bases unmatched: 6. This CDR3 has 13 amino acids. Germline lookup yields CDR1 SQVTM and CDR2 ANQGSEA. DNA of the CDR3: TGCAGCGGGAATACAGGGGGAGGAAACACCATATATTTT. This encodes CSGNTGGGNTIYF.

This chain links TRBV7-9 with TRBJ2-1, with 7 bases aligning to TRBD2. The V segment lost 5 bases and the J segment 4 bases; nucleotides outside the gene matches: 11. The CDR3 has 16 amino acids. The germline gives CDR1 SEHNR, CDR2 FQNEAQ (reference sequence). DNA of the CDR3: TGTGCCAGCAGCCAGCCCCTCAGCGGGGTATACAATGAGCAGTTCTTC. Amino acids: CASSQPLSGVYNEQFF.

The chain couples TRBV6-5 to TRBJ1-5, with D hard to call. The CDR3 is 13 amino acids. From germline, CDR1 is MNHEY and CDR2 SVGAGI. V was pared by 8 bases and J by 3 bases, with 11 bases between. DNA for the CDR3: TGTGCCAGCTCCCGGAAGGACAATCAGCCCCAGCATTTT. Its protein product is CASSRKDNQPQHF.

The V and J genes are TRBV28 and TRBJ1-2, with 7 bases that match TRBD1. The germline gives CDR1 MDHEN, CDR2 SYDVKM. This CDR3 has 13 residues. The trim removed 3 bases at V and 8 bases at J, leaving 6 bases unmatched. CDR3 sequence: CASSFGDRGGYTF. Written as DNA, the CDR3 is TGTGCCAGCAGTTTCGGGGACAGAGGCGGCTACACCTTC.

For this clone: Different DNA sequences within this sample yield the same CDR3. The V and J genes are TRBV15 and TRBJ2-1; a possible D gene is TRBD1 (6 bases). CDR1 and CDR2 from the germline V gene are LNHNV and YYDKDF (reference sequence). V gave up 0 bases and J gave up 5 bases, with 8 bases separating them. The CDR3 extends over 14 amino acids. The CDR3 loop is CATSRDSGDNEQFF. CDR3 DNA: TGTGCCACCAGCAGAGATTCAGGGGACAATGAGCAGTTCTTC.

The chain joins TRBV7-9 to TRBJ2-7; D might be TRBD1 or TRBD2, each matching 6 bases. Germline assignment: CDR1 SEHNR and CDR2 FQNEAQ (reference sequence). The CDR3 has 16 residues. V lost 4 bases and J lost 0, with 16 bases in between. CDR3 coding DNA: TGTGCCAGCAGCTCTTTGAGTGGAGGGGGCTCCTACGAGCAGTACTTC. Translation gives CASSSLSGGGSYEQYF. Variable domain in full (rest from reference TRBV7-9 and TRBJ2-7): DTGVSQNPRHKITKRGQNVTFRCDPISEHNRLYWYRQTLGQGPEFLTYFQNEAQLEKSRLLSDRFSAERPKGSFSTLEIQRTEQGDSAMYLCASSSLSGGGSYEQYFGPGTRLTVT.

The rearrangement joins TRBV19 to TRBJ1-1, with 10 bases fitting TRBD1. Germline CDR1 is LNHDA and CDR2 is SQIVND (reference sequence). The CDR3 has 14 residues. The V segment lost 2 bases and the J segment 7 bases; nucleotides outside the gene matches: 4. CDR3 loop: CASSILGQGSEAFF. CDR3 DNA sequence: TGTGCCAGTAGTATATTGGGACAGGGGAGTGAAGCTTTCTTT.

The chain carries TRBV11-1 and TRBJ1-2; TRBD1 matches 8 bases. Germline trimming cut 6 bases from V and 7 bases from J; bases unmatched to any gene: 13. Germline-derived CDR1 and CDR2 are SGHAT and FQDESV (reference sequence). This CDR3 is built from 15 residues. CDR3 protein: CASSSDSTGDTGYTF. The DNA of the CDR3 is TGTGCCAGCAGTTCAGATTCGACAGGGGATACTGGCTACACCTTC.

The rearrangement links TRBV5-5 to TRBJ1-3; D gene ambiguous. The CDR3 contains 16 residues. V dropped 5 bases and J dropped 0 bases, with 15 bases sitting between them. Germline CDR1 reads SGHKS; CDR2 reads YYEKEE (reference sequence). The CDR3 DNA follows: TGTGCCAGCAGTCCACCTGCACTTAGCTCTGGAAACACCATATATTTT. This sequence encodes CASSPPALSSGNTIYF.

The chain recombines TRBV10-2 with TRBJ2-5; tentatively, D is TRBD1 (5 bases). Trimming left V 4 bases short and J 4 bases short, with 10 bases between. This CDR3 comprises 13 residues. Germline V gene sequence: CDR1 WSHSY, CDR2 SAAADI. CDR3 sequence: CASSGGHLETQYF. Here the CDR3 DNA reads TGCGCCAGCAGTGGGGGCCATTTAGAGACCCAGTACTTC.